The clone carrying this T cell receptor beta chain was seen a few times. Each CDR3 protein gets one entry after TCRdb re-called the 5' RACE reads with MiXCR. The data show some 790,000 distinct CDR3 sequences, over 15% seen once. This sample was taken from a study of identical twins. This sample also appeared in a second study, on T cells expressing NK-cell markers. That source adds: Several experiments added an anti-gamma-delta TCR antibody to sort only alpha-beta TCR T cells.

The source of this sequence is a woman aged 18-29 years in good health. The material sequenced was PBMCs.

In DNA form, the CDR3 reads TGCAGTGCTAGTACGACAGGGTCTGGCTACACCTTC. It codes for CSASTTGSGYTF. The V and J genes are TRBV20-1 and TRBJ1-2; 7 bases agree with TRBD1. V gave up 3 bases and J gave up 7 bases; unmatched junction bases: 5. The CDR3 covers 12 residues. Germline CDR1 is DFQATT and CDR2 is SNEGSKA (reference sequence).